The TCR beta chain under discussion was sequenced for a study of cytomegalovirus exposure and HLA in healthy donors. Those who donated were healthy bone marrow donors. Study-wide results and limits: Previously analyzed data showed that most TCR beta V segments were productive at a frequency of about 90% or about 30%.

PCR primers comprised 60 Vbeta and 13 Jbeta primers. Profiled with immunoSEQ multiplex PCR; TCRdb holds only in-frame clones, not every one. The repertoire holds 180,000 or so clones, with roughly 10% as singletons. Remarks on this clone: The antigen is unknown.

CDR1 GTSNPN and CDR2 SVGIG come from the germline V gene (reference sequence). The CDR3 contains 12 residues. V was shortened by 0 bases and J by 9 bases, with 11 bases between the two germline ends. This chain uses TRBV30 with TRBJ2-5, with D possibly TRBD2 on 6 matching bases. This clonotype was sampled from a woman in her twenties or thirties in good health and CMV-seropositive. Source material: PBMCs. CDR3 sequence: CAWSVRGAAQYF. CDR3 DNA sequence: TGTGCCTGGAGTGTACGCGGGGCGGCCCAGTACTTC. Looking up the rest from reference TRBV30 and TRBJ2-5 gives the full variable domain: SQTIHQWPATLVQPVGSPLSLECTVEGTSNPNLYWYRQAAGRGLQLLFYSVGIGQISSEVPQNLSASRPQDRQFILSSKKLLLSDSGFYLCAWSVRGAAQYFGPGTRLLVL.